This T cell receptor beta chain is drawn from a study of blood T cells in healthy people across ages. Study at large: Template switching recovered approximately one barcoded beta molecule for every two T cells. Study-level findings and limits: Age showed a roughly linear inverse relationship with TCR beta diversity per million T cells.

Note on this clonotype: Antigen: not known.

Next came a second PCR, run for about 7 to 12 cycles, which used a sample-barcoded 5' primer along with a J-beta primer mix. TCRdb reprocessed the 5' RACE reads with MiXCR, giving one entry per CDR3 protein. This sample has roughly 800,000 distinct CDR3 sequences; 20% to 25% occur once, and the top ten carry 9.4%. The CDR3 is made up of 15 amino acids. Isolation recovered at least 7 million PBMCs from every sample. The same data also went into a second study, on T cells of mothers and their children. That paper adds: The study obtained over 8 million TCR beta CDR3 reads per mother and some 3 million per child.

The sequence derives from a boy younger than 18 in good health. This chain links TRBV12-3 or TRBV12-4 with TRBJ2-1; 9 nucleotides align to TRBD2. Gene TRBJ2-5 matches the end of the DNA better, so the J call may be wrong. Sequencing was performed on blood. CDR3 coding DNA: TGTGCCAGCAGTCGTAGCGGGGGCGTACAAGAGACCCAGTACTTC. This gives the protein CASSRSGGVQETQYF.